These T cell receptor beta chains were read from a single sample in a study of shared clonotypes between healthy human individuals. Only in-frame clones appear in the TCRdb table, and some are missing; sequencing was by immunoSEQ multiplex PCR. The sample shows about 580,000 clones, about 98% of them seen only once. Sequenced sample: naive CD8+ T cells sorted from blood. The receptor set was obtained from a man under 40 in good health. The CDR3 runs from the conserved cysteine through the conserved F or W. A D gene is named only where the DNA matches it firmly. Some rows have no size entry. The others give once, few or many, or a class for an expanded clone.

clone_size j_call v_call d_call cdr3_nt cdr3_aa
NA TRBJ2-5 TRBV6-5 NA TGTGCCAGCAGTTACTCTACAGTGTACCAAGAGACCCAGTACTTC CASSYSTVYQETQYF
NA TRBJ2-3 TRBV29-1 TRBD2 TGCAGCGTTGAAGGGACTAGCGGGAGGGCCCCCCCAGATACGCAGTATTTT CSVEGTSGRAPPDTQYF
NA TRBJ2-7 TRBV15 NA TGTGCCACCAGCAGAGGAACAGCCAGAACCTACGAGCAGTACTTC CATSRGTARTYEQYF
NA TRBJ2-3 TRBV7-9 NA TGTGCCAGCAGCCAAAATATGGATACGCAGTATTTT CASSQNMDTQYF
NA TRBJ1-2 TRBV27 NA TGTGCCAGCAGTCCTCACAGGAACCCTAACTATGGCTACACCTTC CASSPHRNPNYGYTF
NA TRBJ2-7 TRBV29-1 TRBD2 TGCAGCGTTGGGCTAGCGGCAACCTACGAGCAGTACTTC CSVGLAATYEQYF
NA TRBJ2-7 TRBV19 NA TGTGCCAGTAGTATAGACGTTGACTACGAGCAGTACTTC CASSIDVDYEQYF
NA TRBJ2-1 TRBV29-1 TRBD2 TGCAGCGTTCTCAGCGGGATGGGCAATGAGCAGTTCTTC CSVLSGMGNEQFF
NA TRBJ2-7 TRBV5-5 NA TGTGCCAGCAGCTTCACGGATGTGGGGTCCTACGAGCAGTACTTC CASSFTDVGSYEQYF
NA TRBJ2-1 TRBV15 NA TGTGCCACCAGCTCAGCGGAGGGGCGATACAATGAGCAGTTCTTC CATSSAEGRYNEQFF
NA TRBJ2-3 TRBV4-1 TRBD1 TGCGCCAGCAGCCAACCGGACAGGGAATACACAGATACGCAGTATTTT CASSQPDREYTDTQYF
NA TRBJ2-7 TRBV4-3 NA TGCGCCAGCAGCTTGGGCCATGGGCAGACTATATCCTACGAGCAGTACTTC CASSLGHGQTISYEQYF
once TRBJ2-5 TRBV25-1 NA TGTGCCAGCACTTTAGTTGGAGTTCCCGATCGTGGAGAGACCCAGTACTTC CASTLVGVPDRGETQYF
NA TRBJ2-7 TRBV7-9 NA TGTGCCAGCAGCAGTGACAGGTACGCCTACGAGCAGTACTTC CASSSDRYAYEQYF
NA TRBJ2-7 TRBV13 TRBD1 TGTGCCAGCAGCTTAAAGGGACAGGGTCACTACGAGCAGTACTTC CASSLKGQGHYEQYF
NA TRBJ1-4 TRBV27 NA TGTGCCAGCAGTTTAGTTGCAACTAATGAAAAACTGTTTTTT CASSLVATNEKLFF
NA TRBJ2-5 TRBV7-9 TRBD1 TGTGCCAGCAGCGCAATCAATGGGATGTCAGGGGGCTCAGAGACCCAGTACTTC CASSAINGMSGGSETQYF
NA TRBJ2-5 TRBV25-1 TRBD1 TGTGCCAGCAGTTTGATCTACAGGGGTCAAGAGACCCAGTACTTC CASSLIYRGQETQYF
NA TRBJ2-1 TRBV10-2 NA TGCGCCAGCAGTGAGTCAAGACGGAACAGCTACAATGAGCAGTTCTTC CASSESRRNSYNEQFF
NA TRBJ2-7 TRBV9 TRBD1 TGTGCCAGCAGCGGTGCCGGGACAGGGAACGAGCAGTACTTC CASSGAGTGNEQYF
NA TRBJ2-5 TRBV2 NA TGTGCCAGCAGCCCCCGGGACTCCAAAGAGAGCCAGTACTTC CASSPRDSKESQYF
NA TRBJ2-5 TRBV6-1 TRBD2 TGTGCCACCAAGCCTGACGGGGGGATGAAGACCCAGTACTTC CATKPDGGMKTQYF
once TRBJ1-3 TRBV6-1 NA TGTGCCAGCACAGGCAGGGACCTAACTGGAAACACCATATATTTT CASTGRDLTGNTIYF
NA TRBJ1-4 TRBV4-2 NA TGTGCCAGCAGCCAAGAAGGATACGGAAAACTGTTTTTT CASSQEGYGKLFF
NA TRBJ1-2 TRBV10-1 NA TGCGCCAGCAGTGAGTCTCGAAAGATAGGCTACACCTTC CASSESRKIGYTF
NA TRBJ1-2 TRBV27 NA TGTGCCAGCAGTTTTTACAGGTCTAAAGGCTACACCTTC CASSFYRSKGYTF
NA TRBJ2-3 TRBV5-8 NA TGTGCCAGCAGCCGGGCACAGGGAAGAGGAGATACGCAGTATTTT CASSRAQGRGDTQYF
once TRBJ2-2 TRBV9 TRBD1 TGTGCCAGCAGCGTACCCGGACAGGGGGGAATAACCGGGGAGCTGTTTTTT CASSVPGQGGITGELFF
NA TRBJ1-2 TRBV7-8 NA TGTGCCAGCAGCCCGGACAGTTTTAGCTATGGCTACACCTTC CASSPDSFSYGYTF
NA TRBJ1-1 TRBV4-1 TRBD1 TGCGCCAGCAGCCGTATGACAGGGGATGGCACTGAAGCTTTCTTT CASSRMTGDGTEAFF
NA TRBJ1-2 TRBV20-1 TRBD1 TGCAGTGCTAGGGACAGGGGTGGCTACACCTTC CSARDRGGYTF
NA TRBJ2-7 TRBV6-6 NA TGTGCCAGCAGTCGCGGGGTCGAGCAGTACTTC CASSRGVEQYF
NA TRBJ1-1 TRBV29-1 NA TGCAGTATTCGGGGGACTGAAGCTTTCTTT CSIRGTEAFF
NA TRBJ1-1 TRBV5-1 NA TGCGCCAGCAGCTTGGTCTCAGGGCCCACTGAAGCTTTCTTT CASSLVSGPTEAFF
NA TRBJ2-5 TRBV7-9 NA TGTGCCAGCAGCTTAGGGGGCAGCCAAGAGACCCAGTACTTC CASSLGGSQETQYF
NA TRBJ2-7 TRBV7-6 TRBD1 TGTGCCAGCAGCTTAGTAACAGGGGACGACGAGCAGTACTTC CASSLVTGDDEQYF
NA TRBJ2-7 TRBV29-1 NA TGCAGCGTTGAACTAGCGCGCGAGCAGTACTTC CSVELAREQYF
NA TRBJ2-7 TRBV5-5 TRBD2 TGTGCCAGCAGCTTGGGGGCGGGGCTAGCGGACTACGAGCAGTACTTC CASSLGAGLADYEQYF
NA TRBJ2-7 TRBV2 TRBD2 TGTGCCAGCAGTGAAGTCCTAGCGGGAACAGCCTACGAGCAGTACTTC CASSEVLAGTAYEQYF
once TRBJ2-7 TRBV6-1 NA TGTGCCAGCAGTGGCGGGACAGTCTACGAGCAGTACTTC CASSGGTVYEQYF
NA TRBJ1-2 TRBV2 NA TGTGCCAGCAGTGAAGGGACAGCAAATTATGGCTACACCTTC CASSEGTANYGYTF
NA TRBJ2-7 TRBV5-8 TRBD2 TGTGCCAGCAGCTTATCCAGCGGGATATCCTACGAGCAGTACTTC CASSLSSGISYEQYF
NA TRBJ1-5 TRBV5-5 NA TGTGCCAGCAGCTTGGGCGGGTTCAGCAATCAGCCCCAGCATTTT CASSLGGFSNQPQHF
NA TRBJ1-1 TRBV9 TRBD1 TGTGCCAGCAGCGTAGGGACAGGCCAGGGTGGGCTTTACACTGAAGCTTTCTTT CASSVGTGQGGLYTEAFF
NA TRBJ2-2 TRBV9 TRBD2 TGTGCCAGCAGCGCGTATTCTAGCGGGAGTTCCGGGGAGCTGTTTTTT CASSAYSSGSSGELFF
NA TRBJ2-7 TRBV5-4 NA TGTGCCAGCAGCTTAGGGGACTTAGCCTACGAGCAGTACTTC CASSLGDLAYEQYF